This T cell receptor beta chain comes out of a study of cytomegalovirus exposure and HLA in healthy donors. Study-wide results and limits: In a later analysis, at a false discovery rate of 0.05, roughly 16,000 TCR beta sequences matched HLA alleles.

All donors participated as healthy donors of bone marrow. The PCR ran on 60 Vbeta and 13 Jbeta primers. This table comes from immunoSEQ multiplex PCR, and its TCRdb copy is limited to in-frame clones, with some not included. The repertoire holds about 160,000 clones, roughly 80% seen once, with 7% to 9.5% in the top ten. Worth noting for this clone: Its antigen is unknown.

V lost 6 bases, J lost 5 bases, and 4 bases lay in between. This CDR3 region has 10 residues. Germline values: CDR1 SNHLY, CDR2 FYNNEI. The chain has TRBV2 and TRBJ2-5; D gene ambiguous. Sequenced material: PBMCs. The sequence was obtained from a male donor in good health and CMV-seropositive. The CDR3 is CASSGETQYF. In DNA form, the CDR3 reads TGTGCCAGCAGCGGGGAGACCCAGTACTTC. Looking up the rest from reference TRBV2 and TRBJ2-5 gives the full variable domain: EPEVTQTPSHQVTQMGQEVILRCVPISNHLYFYWYRQILGQKVEFLVSFYNNEISEKSEIFDDQFSVERPDGSNFTLKIRSTKLEDSAMYFCASSGETQYFGPGTRLLVL.